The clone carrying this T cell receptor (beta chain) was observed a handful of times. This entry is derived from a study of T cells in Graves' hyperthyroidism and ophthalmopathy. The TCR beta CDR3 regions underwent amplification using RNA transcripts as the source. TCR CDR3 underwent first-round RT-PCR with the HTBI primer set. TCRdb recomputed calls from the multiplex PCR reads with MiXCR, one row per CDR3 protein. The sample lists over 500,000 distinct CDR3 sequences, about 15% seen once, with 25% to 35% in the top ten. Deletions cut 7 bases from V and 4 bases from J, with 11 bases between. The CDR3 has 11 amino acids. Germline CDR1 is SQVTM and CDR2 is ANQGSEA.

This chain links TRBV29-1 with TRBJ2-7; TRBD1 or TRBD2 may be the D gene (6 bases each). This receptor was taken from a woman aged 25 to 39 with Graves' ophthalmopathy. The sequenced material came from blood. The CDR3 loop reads CSGGTIYEQYF. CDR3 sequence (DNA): TGCAGCGGCGGGACAATTTACGAGCAGTACTTC.